Listed here are 10 T cell receptor beta chains from one sample, sequenced in a study of cytomegalovirus exposure and HLA in healthy donors. The PCR contained 60 Vbeta and 13 Jbeta primers. The assay was immunoSEQ multiplex PCR, and TCRdb's table has in-frame clones only and misses some. Among a few hundred thousand clones listed, approximately 90% were seen once. Sequencing was done on a sample of PBMCs. These receptors originate from a woman under 30 in good health and CMV-seronegative.

The chain links TRBV19 to TRBJ2-1; 9 nucleotides line up with TRBD2. This CDR3 contains 15 residues. Germline CDR1 LNHDA, CDR2 SQIVND (reference sequence). Trimming cost V 6 bases and J 7 bases; bases outside gene matches: 10. The CDR3 here is CASRALAGVGNEQFF. The CDR3, as DNA: TGTGCCAGTAGAGCCTTAGCGGGGGTGGGGAATGAGCAGTTCTTC.

The rearrangement uses TRBV19 and TRBJ1-1; 8 bases agree with TRBD1. V shed 3 bases, J shed 4 bases, and the junction held 7 bases outside the gene matches. Germline V lookup: CDR1 LNHDA, CDR2 SQIVND (reference sequence). CDR3 size: 15 residues. CDR3 nucleotides: TGTGCCAGTAGTATGCCCCCGGGACAGGCCACTGAAGCTTTCTTT. Protein: CASSMPPGQATEAFF.

This sequence joins TRBV29-1 and TRBJ2-5; 9 positions match TRBD1. Germline-derived CDR1 and CDR2 are SQVTM and ANQGSEA. CDR3 length equals 15 residues. Trimming took 3 bases from V and 4 from J; bases not matched to a gene: 9. The CDR3 DNA sequence: TGCAGCGTTGATATCAGGACAGGGGCTCGAGAGACCCAGTACTTC. This codes for CSVDIRTGARETQYF.

The rearrangement links TRBV27 to TRBJ1-2; 7 nucleotides align to TRBD1. The CDR3 has 13 residues. In germline, CDR1 is MNHEY, CDR2 SMNVEV (reference sequence). Unmatched junction bases numbered 4, after V lost 6 bases and J lost 3 bases. CDR3 DNA: TGTGCCAGCAGCCGTACAGGGGACTATGGCTACACCTTC. Its protein is CASSRTGDYGYTF.

The CDR3 sequence: CASSLVGGGQGAGTEAFF. CDR3 DNA sequence: TGCGCCAGCAGCTTGGTTGGTGGGGGACAGGGGGCGGGGACTGAAGCTTTCTTT. This chain connects TRBV5-1 to TRBJ1-1; 12 bases are a match to TRBD1. The V segment lost 0 bases and the J segment 5 bases; nucleotides outside the gene matches: 11. The CDR3 is 18 amino acids. The germline CDR1 and CDR2 sequences are SGHRS and YFSETQ. Variable domain in full (rest from reference TRBV5-1 and TRBJ1-1): KAGVTQTPRYLIKTRGQQVTLSCSPISGHRSVSWYQQTPGQGLQFLFEYFSETQRNKGNFPGRFSGRQFSNSRSEMNVSTLELGDSALYLCASSLVGGGQGAGTEAFFGQGTRLTVV.

The chain combines TRBV4-1 with TRBJ2-7; 9 nucleotides match TRBD1. Germline V gene data show CDR1 as MGHRA and CDR2 as YSYEKL. The V and J ends lost 3 bases and 4 bases, in that order; junction bases with no gene match: 10. The CDR3 totals 16 residues. CDR3 DNA sequence: TGCGCCAGCAGCCATGATTACCCGGGACAGGGATACGAGCAGTACTTC. Its translation is CASSHDYPGQGYEQYF.

This clone came up once. The CDR3 loop reads CASSLEGGNEKLFF. Written as DNA, the CDR3 is TGCGCCAGCAGCTTGGAAGGGGGTAATGAAAAACTGTTTTTT. This chain uses TRBV5-1 with TRBJ1-4; tentative D call: TRBD1 (6 bases). This CDR3 contains 14 residues. Germline V gene data show CDR1 as SGHRS and CDR2 as YFSETQ. Trimming removed 0 bases from V and 4 bases from J, with 7 bases in between.

The gene calls are TRBV25-1 and TRBJ1-4; TRBD1 is a possible D gene (5 bases). Trimming stripped 3 bases from V and 8 bases from J, with 16 bases between. The length of the CDR3 is 15 residues. Germline CDR1 reads MGHDK; CDR2 reads SYGVNS. The CDR3, as DNA: TGTGCCAGCAGTGATAGGGTGACAGCTTGGGAAAAACTGTTTTTT. The encoded protein is CASSDRVTAWEKLFF.

This chain uses TRBV6-5 with TRBJ2-3; D remains ambiguous. CDR1 is MNHEY, CDR2 SVGAGI, per germline. This CDR3 comprises 14 residues. The ends were cut back, 6 bases at V and 7 bases at J, with 17 bases in the middle. In DNA, the CDR3 is TGTGCCAGCAGACGACTCATCCTAGACCATACGCAGTATTTT. Translating gives CASRRLILDHTQYF.

The chain links TRBV6-6 to TRBJ2-3, with D perhaps TRBD2 (7 bases). The CDR3 contains 15 residues. V lost 4 bases to trimming and J lost 9 bases, with 20 bases between them. The germline V gene has CDR1 MNHNY and CDR2 SVGAGI (reference sequence). The DNA of the CDR3 is TGTGCCAGCAGTTCCAAGCACGAGGCGGGGGCGACGCAGTATTTT. Its protein is CASSSKHEAGATQYF.